This T cell receptor beta chain is from a study of regulatory T cells in long-lasting Graves disease. Building of the TCR beta libraries involved iRepertoire HTBI primers and Arm-PCR of CDR3 regions. TCRdb processed the multiplex PCR reads anew with MiXCR; each CDR3 protein has one entry. The sample has approximately 400,000 distinct CDR3 sequences; about 20% are singletons. This clonotype was seen more than once but under ten times. Germline lookup yields CDR1 LNHDA and CDR2 SQIVND (reference sequence). Trimming took 5 bases from V and 1 from J; bases not matched to a gene: 2. The CDR3 sequence is 14 residues long. Sample time point: persistent/refractory GD, antithyroid drugs over 5 years with positive TRAb. The TCR library used RNA extracted from PBMCs. The authors diagnosed Graves' disease using American Thyroid Association guidelines.

Here the sequenced sample was peripheral blood mononuclear cells (PBMCs), taken when the disease was refractory, from a patient treated with antithyroid drugs. The chain joins TRBV19 to TRBJ2-5; 9 bases fit TRBD2. The sequence derives from a female donor with Graves disease. The CDR3 region is CASSPSGIQETQYF. CDR3 bases: TGTGCCAGTAGTCCTAGCGGGATCCAAGAGACCCAGTACTTC. The full variable domain, rest sourced from reference TRBV19 and TRBJ2-5, is DGGITQSPKYLFRKEGQNVTLSCEQNLNHDAMYWYRQDPGQGLRLIYYSQIVNDFQKGDIAEGYSVSREKKESFPLTVTSAQKNPTAFYLCASSPSGIQETQYFGPGTRLLVL.